The 18 T cell receptor beta chains given below trace back to one sample, sequenced in a study of blood T cell repertoires in COVID-19. Produced via immunoSEQ multiplex PCR; TCRdb's table is partial and in-frame only. The data show 35,000 to 45,000 clones, roughly 92% seen once. Sequencing input: peripheral blood. The receptors shown here come from a man aged 45-65 years with active COVID-19.

The gene calls are TRBV7-9 and TRBJ2-1; D is perhaps TRBD1 (6 bases). CDR1 SEHNR and CDR2 FQNEAQ come from the germline V gene (reference sequence). This CDR3 has 15 amino acids. V was trimmed by 2 bases and J by 6 bases, leaving 14 bases between them. The CDR3 DNA is TGTGCCAGCAGCTTAATTCTATCAGGGGCCAATGAGCAGTTCTTC. This encodes CASSLILSGANEQFF.

V usage is TRBV2 and J usage is TRBJ2-1; no definite D call. Germline V gene data show CDR1 as SNHLY and CDR2 as FYNNEI. V was trimmed by 5 bases and J by 10 bases, leaving 30 bases between them. This CDR3 contains 18 residues. CDR3 in amino acids: CASSIAQIPTPHNWEQFF. The CDR3 DNA reads as TGTGCCAGCAGTATAGCTCAAATCCCTACCCCCCACAACTGGGAGCAGTTCTTC.

This chain's CDR3 is CASMRAENSPLHF. The CDR3 nucleotides read TGTGCCAGCATGAGGGCGGAGAATTCACCCCTCCACTTT. This chain links TRBV6-5 with TRBJ1-6, with D unresolved. The CDR3 is made up of 13 amino acids. CDR1 is MNHEY and CDR2 is SVGAGI in the germline V gene. Trimming shortened V by 7 bases and J by 7 bases, and 11 bases separated the two germline ends.

The rearrangement joins TRBV28 to TRBJ1-1; 7 bases match TRBD1. CDR1 is MDHEN and CDR2 is SYDVKM in the germline V gene. The trim removed 6 bases at V and 5 bases at J, leaving 12 bases unmatched. The length of the CDR3 is 15 residues. CDR3 coding DNA: TGTGCCAGCAGACAAGCCGGGACAGCATTAACTGAAGCTTTCTTT. Translating it yields CASRQAGTALTEAFF.

The chain employs TRBV5-1 and TRBJ2-1, with TRBD1 matching 8 bases. The V gene's germline CDR1 is SGHRS and CDR2 YFSETQ. After removal of 1 base from V and 7 bases from J, the junction contained 7 bases not matched to a gene. This CDR3 spans 15 amino acids. This chain's CDR3 is CASSLSQGAWNEQFF. CDR3 coding DNA: TGCGCCAGCAGCTTGTCGCAGGGGGCGTGGAATGAGCAGTTCTTC.

The DNA of the CDR3 is TGTGCCAGCAGCGTAGGACAGGGATCATCTGGAAACACCATATATTTT. It specifies CASSVGQGSSGNTIYF. The chain uses TRBV9 and TRBJ1-3, with 7 bases that match TRBD1. The CDR3 covers 16 residues. V shed 0 bases and J 1 base; nucleotides not matched to a gene: 4. Germline CDR1 and CDR2: SGDLS and YYNGEE.

The chain combines TRBV21-1 with TRBJ1-3; TRBD1 is taken as the D call from the table, unchecked against the DNA. TRBV21-1 is flagged as a pseudogene. CDR3 length equals 16 residues. In DNA, the CDR3 is TGTGCCAGCAGCAAAGAGGGGACATCTTCTGGAAACACCATATATTTT. Translation: CASSKEGTSSGNTIYF.

The gene calls are TRBV19 and TRBJ1-3; the D is unclear. CDR3 length equals 13 residues. Germline V lookup: CDR1 LNHDA, CDR2 SQIVND (reference sequence). Trimming took off 3 bases at V and 4 bases at J, with 7 bases between the two ends. The CDR3 region has the DNA TGTGCCAGTAGTATTCCTTCCGGAAACACCATATATTTT. This gives the protein CASSIPSGNTIYF. The full variable domain, completed using reference TRBV19 and TRBJ1-3, is DGGITQSPKYLFRKEGQNVTLSCEQNLNHDAMYWYRQDPGQGLRLIYYSQIVNDFQKGDIAEGYSVSREKKESFPLTVTSAQKNPTAFYLCASSIPSGNTIYFGEGSWLTVV.

The chain carries TRBV11-2 and TRBJ2-1; 9 bases match TRBD1. The V gene end was trimmed by 3 bases and the J gene end by 10 bases; junction bases not matched to a gene: 7. The CDR3 is made up of 14 amino acids. The germline CDR1 and CDR2 sequences are SGHAT and FQNNGV. CDR3 amino acids: CASSLGQGLYEQFF. In nucleotides, the CDR3 is TGTGCCAGCAGCTTGGGACAGGGTTTGTACGAGCAGTTCTTC.

The chain has TRBV15 and TRBJ1-1; 7 bases match TRBD1. The CDR3 spans 15 residues. V lost 2 bases to trimming and J lost 1 base; unmatched junction nucleotides: 4. The V gene's germline CDR1 is LNHNV and CDR2 YYDKDF (reference sequence). The CDR3 is CATSRTRDRNTEAFF. In DNA, the CDR3 is TGTGCCACCAGCAGAACCCGGGACAGGAACACTGAAGCTTTCTTT.

This clone has just one count. The CDR3 loop reads CASSGRRGGSSQETQYF. The CDR3 DNA follows: TGTGCCAGCAGTGGAAGGCGGGGCGGGAGTTCCCAAGAGACCCAGTACTTC. The chain carries TRBV2 and TRBJ2-5, with 7 nucleotides matching TRBD2. Unmatched junction bases numbered 12, after V lost 4 bases and J lost 1 base. CDR3 length equals 17 residues. Germline V lookup: CDR1 SNHLY, CDR2 FYNNEI.

This chain links TRBV10-3 with TRBJ2-1; 8 positions match TRBD2. The CDR3 extends over 22 amino acids. The trim removed 2 bases at V and 0 bases at J, leaving 21 bases unmatched. Germline-derived CDR1 and CDR2 are ENHRY and SYGVKD. The CDR3: CAISETPGGAGGVLSSYNEQFF. CDR3 in DNA: TGTGCCATCAGTGAGACCCCGGGTGGTGCGGGAGGCGTTCTTAGCTCCTACAATGAGCAGTTCTTC.

The J gene is TRBJ2-3, the V gene TRBV6-2 or TRBV6-3; 9 bases map to TRBD2. V lost 6 bases to trimming and J lost 3 bases; unmatched junction nucleotides: 4. The CDR3 has 14 amino acids. The germline gives CDR1 MNHEY, CDR2 SVGEGT. In DNA form, the CDR3 reads TGTGCCAGCAGCTCTAGCGGGAAGACAGATACGCAGTATTTT. Translating it yields CASSSSGKTDTQYF.

This chain connects TRBV14 to TRBJ1-1, with D perhaps TRBD1 (6 bases). The CDR3 has 15 residues. The germline V gene has CDR1 SGHDN and CDR2 FVKESK. Trimming took off 0 bases at V and 5 bases at J, with 13 bases between the two ends. CDR3 DNA: TGTGCCAGCAGCCAAGATCCGGCAGGGGAGACTGAAGCTTTCTTT. It encodes CASSQDPAGETEAFF.

This chain joins TRBV7-2 and TRBJ1-2, with 7 bases identical to TRBD1. V shed 0 bases and J 4 bases; nucleotides not matched to a gene: 2. Germline V gene sequence: CDR1 SGHTA, CDR2 FQGNSA. The CDR3 covers 14 residues. The CDR3 sequence: CASSLARDSYGYTF. The CDR3 DNA follows: TGTGCCAGCAGCTTAGCCCGGGACAGCTATGGCTACACCTTC.

In its sample, this clone was seen once. The chain employs TRBV6-1 and TRBJ2-3, with TRBD2 identical over 9 bases. The germline gives CDR1 MNHNS, CDR2 SASEGT. The ends lost 0 bases at V and 6 bases at J; junction bases unmatched: 7. The CDR3 spans 16 residues. The CDR3 here is CASSEALAGSADTQYF. CDR3 in DNA: TGTGCCAGCAGTGAAGCCCTAGCGGGATCGGCTGATACGCAGTATTTT.

J is TRBJ1-1 and V is TRBV27; possible D gene TRBD1, 5 bases. Trimming took 7 bases from V and 1 from J, leaving 10 bases between them. Germline CDR1 MNHEY, CDR2 SMNVEV (reference sequence). This CDR3 is built from 13 residues. The CDR3 loop is CASKNTGNTEAFF. The CDR3 DNA sequence: TGTGCCAGCAAAAATACAGGGAACACTGAAGCTTTCTTT.

The J gene is TRBJ1-2, the V gene TRBV5-1, with TRBD1 matching over 11 bases. This CDR3 is 14 amino acids long. Unmatched junction bases numbered 3, after V lost 2 bases and J lost 6 bases. Germline V gene sequence: CDR1 SGHRS, CDR2 YFSETQ. The CDR3 loop reads CASSLAGQGDGYTF. The CDR3 coding sequence is TGCGCCAGCAGCTTAGCGGGACAGGGGGATGGCTACACCTTC.